Following are 16 T cell receptor beta chains from one sample sequenced in a study of blood T cells in healthy people across ages. Alongside a J-beta primer mix, a sample-barcoded 5' primer served in a second PCR lasting roughly 7 to 12 cycles. TCRdb re-called the 5' RACE reads through MiXCR, storing one row per CDR3 protein. The sample has 1.5 million or so distinct CDR3 sequences, less than 45% seen once; the top ten hold approximately 4%. Sequencing used blood. All receptors derive from a woman aged 18-30 years in good health.

This clonotype was detected once. The gene calls are TRBV27 and TRBJ2-1; D is unresolved. Germline CDR1 MNHEY, CDR2 SMNVEV (reference sequence). The V end lost 2 bases, the J end lost 3 bases, and 11 bases lay between the germline ends. The CDR3 is 15 amino acids. The DNA of the CDR3 is TGTGCCAGCAGTTTAGTGGGGTCCCTCTACAATGAGCAGTTCTTC. Protein: CASSLVGSLYNEQFF.

The chain couples TRBV27 to TRBJ1-1; no clear D. This CDR3 comprises 13 residues. V lost 4 bases to trimming and J lost 7 bases, with 13 bases between them. Germline V gene lookup returns CDR1 MNHEY and CDR2 SMNVEV (reference sequence). DNA for the CDR3: TGTGCCAGCAGTTGGGAAGGTAGGAGTGAAGCTTTCTTT. This sequence encodes CASSWEGRSEAFF.

The chain carries TRBV5-1 and TRBJ2-7; tentatively, D is TRBD1 (5 bases). Per the germline V gene, CDR1 is SGHRS and CDR2 is YFSETQ. V lost 4 bases and J lost 0, with 8 bases in between. The CDR3 sequence is 13 residues long. As DNA, the CDR3 is TGCGCCAGCAGCGGGGCAGTCTCCTACGAGCAGTACTTC. This translates into CASSGAVSYEQYF.

This clonotype has only a few counts. The chain is built from TRBV4-1 and TRBJ1-2; possibly TRBD1 for D (5 bases). Trimming removed 6 bases at V and 1 base at J, with 12 bases between. CDR3 length equals 14 residues. Germline CDR1 reads MGHRA; CDR2 reads YSYEKL. The DNA for the CDR3 is TGCGCCAGCAGAACCCGGGACGGTAACTATGGCTACACCTTC. It encodes CASRTRDGNYGYTF.

This clonotype has only a few counts. The chain joins TRBV2 to TRBJ1-4; D not resolved. CDR3 length: 14 amino acids. The germline gives CDR1 SNHLY, CDR2 FYNNEI. Trimming took off 7 bases at V and 3 bases at J, with 12 bases between the two ends. As DNA, the CDR3 is TGTGCCAGCAAGGAACGGCGGGCTAATGAAAAACTGTTTTTT. It codes for CASKERRANEKLFF.

This clonotype was counted only a few times. The chain is built from TRBV30 and TRBJ1-2; no firm D call. With 0 bases removed from V and 4 bases from J, the gap between germline ends came to 9 bases. This CDR3 has 13 residues. The germline V gene has CDR1 GTSNPN and CDR2 SVGIG (reference sequence). The CDR3 DNA follows: TGTGCCTGGAGTGTACGGATTGGCTATGGCTACACCTTC. This gives the protein CAWSVRIGYGYTF.

This clonotype was recorded a few times. The chain's CDR3 is CSARVPQGLAYEQYF. Written as DNA, the CDR3 is TGCAGTGCTAGAGTACCACAGGGGTTGGCCTACGAGCAGTACTTC. The chain couples TRBV20-1 to TRBJ2-7, with TRBD1 identical over 7 bases. The CDR3 runs 15 residues. The V gene's germline CDR1 is DFQATT and CDR2 SNEGSKA (reference sequence). The ends lost 1 base at V and 2 bases at J; junction bases unmatched: 8.

V and J are TRBV11-2 and TRBJ2-2, with D perhaps given as TRBD1 or TRBD2 (5 bases each). Germline V gene lookup returns CDR1 SGHAT and CDR2 FQNNGV. Trimming cost V 5 bases and J 6 bases, with 13 bases left between them. The CDR3 runs 14 residues. The CDR3 DNA sequence: TGTGCCAGCAGCCCTCCCCCGGGACCCGGGGAGCTGTTTTTT. As protein: CASSPPPGPGELFF.

The chain uses TRBV20-1 and TRBJ2-1; 7 positions match TRBD2. This CDR3 spans 14 amino acids. Germline V CDR1 and CDR2: DFQATT, SNEGSKA (reference sequence). The junction had 7 bases not matched to a gene; V was cut back by 3 bases and J by 5 bases. In nucleotides, the CDR3 is TGCAGTGCTAGTAGGTCGGGAGGTAACAATGAGCAGTTCTTC. As protein: CSASRSGGNNEQFF.

This clonotype turned up a few times. The chain joins TRBV20-1 to TRBJ2-7, with 9 bases aligning to TRBD1. The germline V gene encodes CDR1 DFQATT and CDR2 SNEGSKA (reference sequence). This CDR3 contains 15 residues. Germline trimming cut 5 bases from V and 6 bases from J; bases unmatched to any gene: 14. For the CDR3, the DNA is TGCAGTGCTCCCGAGTGGGGACAGGGTTCTGGCGAGCAGTACTTC. It is translated as CSAPEWGQGSGEQYF.

This chain's CDR3 is CASRLEMSDTQYF. The CDR3 DNA reads TGTGCCAGCCGGCTGGAGATGTCAGATACGCAGTATTTT. The rearrangement links TRBV2 to TRBJ2-3; D gene unclear. The CDR3 extends over 13 amino acids. With 8 bases removed from V and 4 bases from J, the gap between germline ends came to 13 bases. The germline CDR1 and CDR2 sequences are SNHLY and FYNNEI.

The CDR3 reads CASSRVGLSGYTF. For the CDR3, the DNA is TGTGCCAGCAGTCGGGTAGGGCTCTCCGGCTACACCTTC. The chain is built from TRBV12-3 or TRBV12-4 and TRBJ1-2; the D is unclear. The CDR3 spans 13 residues. V lost 5 bases and J 8 bases, leaving 15 bases between the germline ends.

The chain uses TRBV6-5 and TRBJ2-7; tentatively, D is TRBD1 (5 bases). The V gene lost 5 bases and the J gene lost 0 bases, with 11 bases spanning the gap. Looked up from germline, CDR1 is MNHEY and CDR2 is SVGAGI. This CDR3 is 14 amino acids long. The CDR3 loop reads CASSRQRSSYEQYF. As DNA, the CDR3 is TGTGCCAGCAGTAGACAGCGAAGCTCCTACGAGCAGTACTTC.

The chain carries TRBV7-2 and TRBJ1-2; 7 nucleotides match TRBD1. V was pared by 5 bases and J by 8 bases, with 8 bases of the junction left unmatched. The CDR3 covers 13 residues. Germline-derived CDR1 and CDR2 are SGHTA and FQGNSA. This chain's CDR3 is CASSDRDRSGYTF. CDR3 DNA sequence: TGTGCCAGCAGCGACAGGGATCGTAGCGGCTACACCTTC.

This clonotype came up a few times. V usage is TRBV4-2 and J usage is TRBJ2-3; D might be TRBD2 (6 bases). The CDR3 loop spans 15 amino acids. CDR1 and CDR2 from the germline V gene are LGHNA and YNFKEQ. The V gene lost 2 bases and the J gene lost 3 bases, with 12 bases spanning the gap. CDR3 DNA sequence: TGTGCCAGCAGCCAATTGGAGGGGTTGACAGATACGCAGTATTTT. This translates into CASSQLEGLTDTQYF.

This sequence joins TRBV7-9 and TRBJ1-2; D perhaps matches TRBD1 (5 bases). The CDR3 covers 13 residues. V was clipped by 2 bases and J by 6 bases, with 10 bases between them. CDR1 is SEHNR, CDR2 FQNEAQ, per germline (reference sequence). This CDR3 reads CASSLFPGDGYTF. The CDR3 DNA reads as TGTGCCAGCAGCTTATTTCCGGGGGATGGCTACACCTTC. The variable domain in full, completed from reference TRBV7-9 and TRBJ1-2, reads DTGVSQNPRHKITKRGQNVTFRCDPISEHNRLYWYRQTLGQGPEFLTYFQNEAQLEKSRLLSDRFSAERPKGSFSTLEIQRTEQGDSAMYLCASSLFPGDGYTFGSGTRLTVV.